These T cell receptor beta chains were read from a single sample in a study of vaccination effects on CD4 cells after COVID-19. Their antigens remain unidentified. Some clones are missing from TCRdb's copy, which holds only in-frame ones; the method was immunoSEQ multiplex PCR. The sample contains approximately 65,000 clones, around 70% of which appear only once. The sequencing here drew on CD4+ T cells from PBMCs cultured with HCoV-229E spike peptides, taken after COVID-19 vaccination. These receptors were taken from a human donor who received a COVID-19 vaccine. Both conserved end residues are part of each CDR3. A D gene is named only where the DNA matches it firmly. Only part of the rows carry a size: once, few, many, or a class if the clone is expanded.

clone_size	v_call	j_call	d_call	cdr3_nt	cdr3_aa
-	TRBV12-5	TRBJ2-1	TRBD1	TGTGCTAGTGGTTTGTCAAGGGGGACAGGGGGTAATAATGAGCAGTTCTTC	CASGLSRGTGGNNEQFF
-	TRBV5-1	TRBJ2-5	-	TGCGCCAGCAGCTTGGCCTCTCTAGGGGAAGATACCCAGTACTTC	CASSLASLGEDTQYF
-	TRBV10-2	TRBJ2-5	TRBD2	TGCGCCAGCAGTGAGGACGGGGGGGGAGAGACCCAGTACTTC	CASSEDGGGETQYF
-	TRBV2	TRBJ2-3	-	TGTGCCAGCACTACACAGGTGATGGCAGATACGCAGTATTTT	CASTTQVMADTQYF
few	TRBV6-4	TRBJ1-5	TRBD1	TGTGCCAGCAGTGAAGACAGGGAGAATCGCAATCAGCCCCAGCATTTT	CASSEDRENRNQPQHF
-	TRBV6-1	TRBJ1-5	-	TGTGCCAGCAGTGAAGTGGCAAGACAGCCCCAGCATTTT	CASSEVARQPQHF
once	TRBV10-2	TRBJ1-4	TRBD1	TGCGCCAGCAGTGATCGGACAGGGGGCGATGAAAAACTGTTTTTT	CASSDRTGGDEKLFF
-	TRBV18	TRBJ2-5	-	TGTGCCAGCTCGCCTCAGGGACCGGTGGAGACCCAGTACTTC	CASSPQGPVETQYF
-	TRBV4-3	TRBJ1-5	-	TGCGCCAGCAGCCAAGATCGACAGGTTAGCAATCAGCCCCAGCATTTT	CASSQDRQVSNQPQHF
-	TRBV9	TRBJ1-2	TRBD1	TGTGCCAGCAGCGCACAGGGGGCAGCCCGCTACACCTTC	CASSAQGAARYTF
-	TRBV24-1	TRBJ2-3	-	TGTGCCACCAGTGATTTGACAGCAGCGAGTAGCACAGATACGCAGTATTTT	CATSDLTAASSTDTQYF
-	TRBV7-9	TRBJ2-2	TRBD1	TGTGCCAGCAGCTTCTTCAGGGGGACAACGAACACCGGGGAGCTGTTTTTT	CASSFFRGTTNTGELFF
few	TRBV19	TRBJ1-1	-	TGTGCCAGTAGTAGAAATAAGAACACTGAAGCTTTCTTT	CASSRNKNTEAFF
-	TRBV5-1	TRBJ2-3	TRBD2	TGCGCCAGCAGCTTGGTTGTGACTAGCGGGGTCGCAGATACGCAGTATTTT	CASSLVVTSGVADTQYF
-	TRBV19	TRBJ1-2	-	TGTGCCAGTAGTATAGGAGGAGGAGGCCATGGCTACACCTTC	CASSIGGGGHGYTF
few	TRBV4-1	TRBJ2-2	-	TGCGCCAGCCATTTCGACGGGACCGGGGAGCTGTTTTTT	CASHFDGTGELFF
-	TRBV18	TRBJ1-5	-	TGTGCCAGCTCGGATAATTTAAGCAATCAGCCCCAGCATTTT	CASSDNLSNQPQHF
-	TRBV2	TRBJ2-3	-	TGTGCCAGCAGTGAAGGGCCTCCTAGCACAGATACGCAGTATTTT	CASSEGPPSTDTQYF
-	TRBV29-1	TRBJ2-1	TRBD2	TGCAGCGTTGGGAGCGGGGGTGGCTACAATGAGCAGTTCTTC	CSVGSGGGYNEQFF
-	TRBV24-1	TRBJ1-1	TRBD1	TGTGCCACCAGTGATCGGACAGGGACTTCTGAAGCTTTCTTT	CATSDRTGTSEAFF
-	TRBV25-1	TRBJ1-2	-	TGTGCCAGCAGTGAATTTGGGGATGGCTACACCTTC	CASSEFGDGYTF
-	TRBV18	TRBJ2-3	-	TGTGCCAGCTCGTACAGGGAGACAGATACGCAGTATTTT	CASSYRETDTQYF
-	TRBV5-8	TRBJ2-3	-	TGTGCCAGCAGCTTGACCTTCACAGATACGCAGTATTTT	CASSLTFTDTQYF
-	TRBV18	TRBJ1-1	-	TGTGCCAGCACCCCAGATATGAACACTGAAGCTTTCTTT	CASTPDMNTEAFF
-	TRBV5-1	TRBJ1-1	TRBD1	TGCGCCAGCAGCTTGGCATCAGGGGGAATTTTCGCTGAAGCTTTCTTT	CASSLASGGIFAEAFF
-	TRBV9	TRBJ1-4	-	TGTGCCAGCAGCACACGACAGGACTCAACTAATGAAAAACTGTTTTTT	CASSTRQDSTNEKLFF
-	TRBV7-2	TRBJ1-1	-	TGTGCCAGCAGTCCCCCCATAGGGCATGGTACTGAAGCTTTCTTT	CASSPPIGHGTEAFF
-	TRBV7-3	TRBJ2-3	-	TGTGCCAGCAGGTCGGGCGGGGGCACAGATACGCAGTATTTT	CASRSGGGTDTQYF
few	TRBV7-3	TRBJ2-1	-	TGTGCCAGCAGCTTTGGCGGGTACAATGAGCAGTTCTTC	CASSFGGYNEQFF
few	TRBV9	TRBJ1-6	-	TGTGCCAGCAGCCCCAGGGTGGGAATCGGTTCACCCCTCCACTTT	CASSPRVGIGSPLHF
-	TRBV19	TRBJ2-3	-	TGTGCCAGTAGTCCTCCCGAGGCTACGCAGTATTTT	CASSPPEATQYF
-	TRBV24-1	TRBJ2-1	TRBD1	TGTGCCACCAGTGAATCCCGACAGGGTGACAATGAGCAGTTCTTC	CATSESRQGDNEQFF
few	TRBV5-1	TRBJ1-2	-	TGCGCCAGCAGCTTGGCCGTGTCAGGCCGCTACGGCTACACCTTC	CASSLAVSGRYGYTF
-	TRBV7-3	TRBJ2-3	TRBD2	TGTGCCAGCAGCTGGACTAGCGGGGTCCCAGATACGCAGTATTTT	CASSWTSGVPDTQYF
-	TRBV4-3	TRBJ2-1	-	TGCGCCAGCAGAAAGGGGGTGGACTCCTACAATGAGCAGTTCTTC	CASRKGVDSYNEQFF
-	TRBV3-1/TRBV3-2	TRBJ1-6	-	TGTGCCAGCAGAGCAGGGCCAGCCGTTGGAGTACCCCTCCACTTT	CASRAGPAVGVPLHF
-	TRBV5-1	TRBJ1-6	TRBD1	TGCGCCAGCAGCCCATTCCAGGACAGGAATTCACCCCTCCACTTT	CASSPFQDRNSPLHF
-	TRBV7-2	TRBJ2-3	-	TGTGCCAGCAGTATGCAAGATACGCAGTATTTT	CASSMQDTQYF
-	TRBV9	TRBJ2-5	-	TGTGCCAGCAGCTCAAGGACGGATACCCGACAAGAGACCCAGTACTTC	CASSSRTDTRQETQYF
-	TRBV4-1	TRBJ1-4	TRBD1	TGCGCCAGCAGCCAAAGGGGGCTGTCTAATGAAAAACTGTTTTTT	CASSQRGLSNEKLFF
-	TRBV12-5	TRBJ1-2	TRBD1	TGTGCTAGTGGTTTGGAACTGACAGGGGTGGGGGGCTACACCTTC	CASGLELTGVGGYTF
-	TRBV19	TRBJ1-2	-	TGTGCCAGTAGTATTGGGACAATCTATGGCTACACCTTC	CASSIGTIYGYTF
-	TRBV2	TRBJ1-1	-	TGTGCCAGCAGTGAAACCAGGGGCGAGACTGAAGCTTTCTTT	CASSETRGETEAFF
few	TRBV7-9	TRBJ1-6	-	TGTGCCAGCAGTTTTACTGGGGAATCACCCCTCCACTTT	CASSFTGESPLHF
-	TRBV2	TRBJ2-2	-	TGTGCCAGCAGTGGGTCGAGGGACACCGGGGAGCTGTTTTTT	CASSGSRDTGELFF
-	TRBV12-3/TRBV12-4	TRBJ1-4	TRBD1	TGTGCCAGCAAGACAGGGTATGAAAAACTGTTTTTT	CASKTGYEKLFF
few	TRBV5-1	TRBJ2-2	-	TGCGCCAGCAGCTTGGCGGCAGGGTCGGACACCGGGGAGCTGTTTTTT	CASSLAAGSDTGELFF
-	TRBV6-5	TRBJ2-1	-	TGTGCCAGCGACCCAGGGGGGAACAATGAGCAGTTCTTC	CASDPGGNNEQFF
-	TRBV3-1/TRBV3-2	TRBJ2-5	TRBD2	TGTGCCAGCAGCCAAGGACTAGCGGGGGTACAAGAGACCCAGTACTTC	CASSQGLAGVQETQYF
-	TRBV9	TRBJ1-1	-	TGTGCCAGCAGCGTGGGCCCGAACACTGAAGCTTTCTTT	CASSVGPNTEAFF
once	TRBV19	TRBJ1-3	-	TGTGCCAGTAGTCCCTCGCCGGGGAGCTCTGGAAACACCATATATTTT	CASSPSPGSSGNTIYF
few	TRBV28	TRBJ1-2	TRBD1	TGTGCCAGCAGTTTAGTGACAGGGGGCAATGGCTACACCTTC	CASSLVTGGNGYTF
few	TRBV5-1	TRBJ2-3	TRBD2	TGCGCCAGCAGCCTAGTAGCGGGGGCGTCAACAGATACGCAGTATTTT	CASSLVAGASTDTQYF
-	TRBV24-1	TRBJ2-1	TRBD2	TGTGCCACCAGTGATCTAAGGACTAGCGGGGGCCACTCCTACAATGAGCAGTTCTTC	CATSDLRTSGGHSYNEQFF
once	TRBV6-5	TRBJ1-6	TRBD1	TGTGCCAGCGGCGTAGGGGGCGGCGATTCACCCCTCCACTTT	CASGVGGGDSPLHF
-	TRBV5-4	TRBJ1-4	-	TGTGCCAGCAGCTTGGCAGGATCCGAAAAACTGTTTTTT	CASSLAGSEKLFF
-	TRBV7-3	TRBJ2-5	-	TGTGCCAGCAGCTGGGGGATTCAAGAGACCCAGTACTTC	CASSWGIQETQYF
-	TRBV7-8	TRBJ2-5	TRBD1	TGTGCCAGCAGCTTTAACAGGGGTGAGACCCAGTACTTC	CASSFNRGETQYF
few	TRBV7-9	TRBJ2-2	-	TGTGCCAGCAGCTTATCAGGGAACACCGGGGAGCTGTTTTTT	CASSLSGNTGELFF
-	TRBV10-1	TRBJ1-1	-	TGCGCCAGCAGTGAGTTCGCAGGCCTAAACACTGAAGCTTTCTTT	CASSEFAGLNTEAFF